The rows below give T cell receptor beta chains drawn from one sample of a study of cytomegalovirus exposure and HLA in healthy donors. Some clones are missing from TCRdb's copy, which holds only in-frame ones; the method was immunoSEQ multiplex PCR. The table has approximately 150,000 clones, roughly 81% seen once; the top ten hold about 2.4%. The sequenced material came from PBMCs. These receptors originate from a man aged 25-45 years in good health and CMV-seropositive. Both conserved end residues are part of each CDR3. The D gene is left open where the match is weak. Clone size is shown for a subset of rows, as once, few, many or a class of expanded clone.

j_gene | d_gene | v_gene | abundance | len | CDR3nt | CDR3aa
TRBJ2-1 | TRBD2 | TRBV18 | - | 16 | TGTGCCAGCTCACGAACTATAGCGGGGGGGTACAATGAGCAGTTCTTC | CASSRTIAGGYNEQFF
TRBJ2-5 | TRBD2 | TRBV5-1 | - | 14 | TGCGCCAGCAGAGCCGGGGGGGCCCAAGTGAACCAGTACTTC | CASRAGGAQVNQYF
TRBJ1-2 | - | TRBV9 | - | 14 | TGTGCCAGCAGCGCTAGACAGTCTAACTATGGCTACACCTTC | CASSARQSNYGYTF
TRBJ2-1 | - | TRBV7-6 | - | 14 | TGTGCCAGCAGCTCCCCCATTAGCGACAATGAGCAGTTCTTC | CASSSPISDNEQFF
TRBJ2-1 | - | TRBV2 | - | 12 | TGTGCCAGCGGACAGAGATACAATGAGCAGTTCTTC | CASGQRYNEQFF
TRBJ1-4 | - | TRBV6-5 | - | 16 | TGTGCCAGCAGTTACCGGGCGGGCGGACGTAATGAAAAACTGTTTTTT | CASSYRAGGRNEKLFF
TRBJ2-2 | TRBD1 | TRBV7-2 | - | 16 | TGTGCCAGCAGCTTAATGAGCAGGGGGCTGCCCGGGGAGCTGTTTTTT | CASSLMSRGLPGELFF
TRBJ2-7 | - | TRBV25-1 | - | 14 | TGTGCCAGCAGTTGGGGGGTAGGGACCTACGAGCAGTACTTC | CASSWGVGTYEQYF
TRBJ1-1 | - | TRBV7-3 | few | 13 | TGTGCCAGCAGCTTATACGGGGGCACTGAAGCTTTCTTT | CASSLYGGTEAFF
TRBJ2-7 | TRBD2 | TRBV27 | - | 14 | TGTGCCAGCAGTTGGAGCGGGAGGGCCTACGAGCAGTACTTC | CASSWSGRAYEQYF
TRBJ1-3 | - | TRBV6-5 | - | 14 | TGTGCCAGCAGTTACTCGAGGTCAGGAAACACCATATATTTT | CASSYSRSGNTIYF
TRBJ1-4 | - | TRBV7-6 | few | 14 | TGTGCCAGCAGCTTAGGTACAGGGAATGAAAAACTGTTTTTT | CASSLGTGNEKLFF
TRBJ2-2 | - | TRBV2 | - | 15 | TGTGCCAGCAGTACTGGACTCTCGAACACCGGGGAGCTGTTTTTT | CASSTGLSNTGELFF
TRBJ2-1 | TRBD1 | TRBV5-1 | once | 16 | TGCGCCAGCAGCTTCACCGGGACAGGGCTGTACAATGAGCAGTTCTTC | CASSFTGTGLYNEQFF
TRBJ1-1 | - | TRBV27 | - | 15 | TGTGCCAGCAGTCCCTTGGGAGGGACGAACACTGAAGCTTTCTTT | CASSPLGGTNTEAFF
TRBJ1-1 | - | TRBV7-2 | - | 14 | TGTGCCAGCAGCTGGAACGGGGGGAACACTGAAGCTTTCTTT | CASSWNGGNTEAFF
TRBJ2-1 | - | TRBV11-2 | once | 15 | TGTGCCAGCAGCTTAGGGACTGCCTCCTACAATGAGCAGTTCTTC | CASSLGTASYNEQFF
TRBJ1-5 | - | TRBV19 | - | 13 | TGTGCCAGTAGTTCGGGTCGCAATCAGCCCCAGCATTTT | CASSSGRNQPQHF
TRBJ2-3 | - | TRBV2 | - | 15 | TGTGCCAGCAGTCTCGGACTGACCCGCACAGATACGCAGTATTTT | CASSLGLTRTDTQYF
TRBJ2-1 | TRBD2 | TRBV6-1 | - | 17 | TGTGCCAGCAGTGAAATGGCGGGGGACTGGCTTCCCTATGAGCAGTTCTTC | CASSEMAGDWLPYEQFF
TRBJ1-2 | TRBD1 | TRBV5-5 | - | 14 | TGTGCCAGCAGCCCGGGACAGGGGGGGTATGGCTACACCTTC | CASSPGQGGYGYTF
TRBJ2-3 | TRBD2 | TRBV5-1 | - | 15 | TGCGCCAGCAGCTTACTAGCGGGAACCACAGATACGCAGTATTTT | CASSLLAGTTDTQYF
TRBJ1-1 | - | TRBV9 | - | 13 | TGTGCCAGCAGCGGAGGCGCGATCACTGAAGCTTTCTTT | CASSGGAITEAFF
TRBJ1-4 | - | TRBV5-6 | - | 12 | TGTGCCAGCAGCTTGGTCGGGGAAAAACTGTTTTTT | CASSLVGEKLFF
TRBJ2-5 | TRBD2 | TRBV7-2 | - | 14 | TGTGCCAGCAGCCCCGGACTAGCCCAAGAGACCCAGTACTTC | CASSPGLAQETQYF
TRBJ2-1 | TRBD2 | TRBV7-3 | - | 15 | TGTGCCAGCAGCCCCGGGACTAGCGGTTACAATGAGCAGTTCTTC | CASSPGTSGYNEQFF
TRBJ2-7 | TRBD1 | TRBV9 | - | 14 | TGTGCCAGCAGCCGACAGGGGAACTCCTACGAGCAGTACTTC | CASSRQGNSYEQYF
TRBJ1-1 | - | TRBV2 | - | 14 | TGTGCCAGCAGACGGACGGCGGGGGATACTGAAGCTTTCTTT | CASRRTAGDTEAFF
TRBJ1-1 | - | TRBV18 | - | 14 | TGTGCCAGCTCAGCGGGAAGGGAAGGGACTGAAGCTTTCTTT | CASSAGREGTEAFF
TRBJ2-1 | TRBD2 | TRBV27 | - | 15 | TGTGCCAGCAGTTCCCGACTAGCGAAGAACAATGAGCAGTTCTTC | CASSSRLAKNNEQFF
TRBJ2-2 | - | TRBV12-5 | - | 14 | TGTGCTAGTGGTTTGGGCGGGGTCCCCGGGGAGCTGTTTTTT | CASGLGGVPGELFF
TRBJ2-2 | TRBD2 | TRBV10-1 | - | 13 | TGCGCCAGCAGTGAGCGGGAGGCCGGGGAGCTGTTTTTT | CASSEREAGELFF
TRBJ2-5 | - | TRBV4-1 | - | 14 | TGCGCCAGCAGCCAAGTAATTAACCAAGAGACCCAGTACTTC | CASSQVINQETQYF
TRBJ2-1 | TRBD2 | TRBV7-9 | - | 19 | TGTGCCAGCAGCTTATCGATGGGACTAGCGGGAGGGTCCTACAATGAGCAGTTCTTC | CASSLSMGLAGGSYNEQFF
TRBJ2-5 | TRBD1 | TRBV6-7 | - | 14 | TGTGCCATTCCGGACAGGGCCGTACGAGAGACCCAGTACTTC | CAIPDRAVRETQYF
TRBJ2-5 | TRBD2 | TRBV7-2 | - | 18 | TGTGCCAGCAGCTCGGTTGGGACTAGCGGGAGCGATCAACGCACCCAGTACTTC | CASSSVGTSGSDQRTQYF
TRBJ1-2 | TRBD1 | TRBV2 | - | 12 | TGTGCCAGCAGGGGACAGGTCTATGGCTACACCTTC | CASRGQVYGYTF
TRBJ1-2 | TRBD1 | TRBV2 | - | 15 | TGTGCCAGCAGGGTAGACAGGGGGCGCTCGGAAGGCTACACTTTC | CASRVDRGRSEGYTF
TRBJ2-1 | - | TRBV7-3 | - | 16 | TGTGCCAGCAGCTTAAGTAGCGTGAGCTCCTACAATGAGCAGTTCTTC | CASSLSSVSSYNEQFF
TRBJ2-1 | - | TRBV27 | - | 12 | TGTGCCAGCACCGGGAATGGTAATGAGCAGTTCTTC | CASTGNGNEQFF
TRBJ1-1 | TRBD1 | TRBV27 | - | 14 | TGTGCCAGCAGTTTATGGGGCAGGGGGACTGAAGCTTTCTTT | CASSLWGRGTEAFF
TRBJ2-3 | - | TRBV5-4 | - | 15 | TGTGCCAGCAGCTTAGTGGGACATTCCACAGATACGCAGTATTTT | CASSLVGHSTDTQYF
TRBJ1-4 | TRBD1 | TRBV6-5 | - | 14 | TGTGCCAGCAGTTACTCTAGGACAGGAGAAAAACTGTTTTTT | CASSYSRTGEKLFF
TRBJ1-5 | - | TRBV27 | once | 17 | TGTGCCAGCAGACCAAAGTACAGGGTAAATAGCAATCAGCCCCAGCATTTT | CASRPKYRVNSNQPQHF
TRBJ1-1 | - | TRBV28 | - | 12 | TGTGCCAGCACTCCGAGGGGGACTGAAGCTTTCTTT | CASTPRGTEAFF
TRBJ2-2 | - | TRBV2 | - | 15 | TGTGCCAGCAGCGACTCGAATTTGAACACCGGGGAGCTGTTTTTT | CASSDSNLNTGELFF
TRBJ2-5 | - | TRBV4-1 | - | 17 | TGCGCCAGCAGCCAACGTCAGGCTAGCGCCTACGAAGAGACCCAGTACTTC | CASSQRQASAYEETQYF
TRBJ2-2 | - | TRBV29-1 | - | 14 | TGCAGCGTTAAGGCACAGTTCGACACCGGGGAGCTGTTTTTT | CSVKAQFDTGELFF
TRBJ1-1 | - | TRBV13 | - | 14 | TGTGCCAGCAGCTTAAGGACATCGAACACTGAAGCTTTCTTT | CASSLRTSNTEAFF
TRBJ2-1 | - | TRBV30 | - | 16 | TGTGCCTGGAACAAAAAGGGGGGGAGCTCCTACAATGAGCAGTTCTTC | CAWNKKGGSSYNEQFF
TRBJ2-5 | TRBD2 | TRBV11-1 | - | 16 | TGTGCCAGCAGCTCGACGACTAGCGGGTTTTGGGAGACCCAGTACTTC | CASSSTTSGFWETQYF
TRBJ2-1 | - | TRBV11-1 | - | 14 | TGTGCCGGCAGCTTCGGACTCGGACCCGGTGAGCAGTTCTTC | CAGSFGLGPGEQFF
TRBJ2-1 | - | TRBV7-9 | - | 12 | TGTGCCAGCAGCCGGAGTTTCAATGAGCAGTTCTTC | CASSRSFNEQFF
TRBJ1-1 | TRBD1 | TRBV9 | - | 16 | TGTGCCAGCAGCGTCGGACAGGGGGCGATGAACACTGAAGCTTTCTTT | CASSVGQGAMNTEAFF
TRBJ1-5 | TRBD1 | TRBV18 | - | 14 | TGTGCCAGCTCGCCGGGACAGGGGGTGGGTCCGCAGCATTTT | CASSPGQGVGPQHF
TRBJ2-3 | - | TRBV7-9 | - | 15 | TGTGCCAGCAGCCCTGCCCGAGGGAGCGGGGATACGCAGTATTTT | CASSPARGSGDTQYF